The 28 T cell receptor beta chains reported below all come from one sample, sequenced in a study of T-cell memory formation after mild COVID-19. TCRdb used MiXCR to reprocess the 5' RACE reads, holding one entry per CDR3 protein. The sample holds around 6,700 distinct CDR3 sequences, around 58% seen once. Sequencing was performed on PBMCs or a T cell subset sorted from them (not recorded which). The receptors derive from an adult who had mild COVID-19 (a few samples of this study predate the infection). Cell type and time point are not known.

The rearrangement uses TRBV5-1 and TRBJ2-7; possibly TRBD2 for D (6 bases). The CDR3 totals 11 residues. In germline, CDR1 is SGHRS, CDR2 YFSETQ. V dropped 5 bases and J dropped 6 bases, with 9 bases sitting between them. CDR3 DNA: TGCGCCAGCAGTTCGGGGGTCGAGCAGTACTTC. It yields the protein CASSSGVEQYF.

The gene calls are TRBV7-9 and TRBJ2-5; D remains unclear. The CDR3 has 12 amino acids. V was shortened by 3 bases and J by 5 bases, with 7 bases between the two germline ends. Looked up from germline, CDR1 is SEHNR and CDR2 is FQNEAQ (reference sequence). The chain's CDR3 is CASSFVRETQYF. CDR3 nucleotide sequence: TGTGCCAGCAGCTTTGTACGGGAGACCCAGTACTTC.

In this sample, this clonotype is medium-sized. This chain links TRBV20-1 with TRBJ2-3; D may be TRBD1 or TRBD2 (5 bases each). Germline CDR1 and CDR2: DFQATT and SNEGSKA (reference sequence). V was clipped by 6 bases and J by 6 bases, with 16 bases between them. The CDR3 contains 13 residues. This CDR3 reads CSALGPGKDTQYF. In DNA, the CDR3 is TGCAGTGCGCTGGGGCCCGGGAAGGATACGCAGTATTTT.

By share of the sample, this clonotype is medium-sized. This chain joins TRBV7-9 and TRBJ1-2; no clear D gene. Trimming left V 5 bases short and J 0 bases short, with 22 bases between. This CDR3 comprises 18 residues. Germline CDR1 reads SEHNR; CDR2 reads FQNEAQ (reference sequence). As DNA, the CDR3 is TGTGCCAGCAGCCCATCGGGCTTTAAACACAGAGCTAACTATGGCTACACCTTC. Translated, it gives CASSPSGFKHRANYGYTF. Variable domain in full (rest from reference TRBV7-9 and TRBJ1-2): DTGVSQNPRHKITKRGQNVTFRCDPISEHNRLYWYRQTLGQGPEFLTYFQNEAQLEKSRLLSDRFSAERPKGSFSTLEIQRTEQGDSAMYLCASSPSGFKHRANYGYTFGSGTRLTVV.

The chain couples TRBV6-2 or TRBV6-3 to TRBJ1-2; D perhaps matches TRBD1 (6 bases). Looked up from germline, CDR1 is MNHEY and CDR2 is SVGEGT. V lost 4 bases, J lost 4 bases, and 19 bases lay in between. The CDR3 has 16 residues. CDR3 amino acids: CASSSVLKDRLYGYTF. The CDR3 bases are TGTGCCAGCAGTTCCGTCCTGAAAGACAGGCTCTATGGCTACACCTTC.

This clonotype is labeled as medium-sized. CDR3 nucleotides: TGTGCCAGCAGCTTAACCGGGGGGGCCTTTACAGATACGCAGTATTTT. Its protein product is CASSLTGGAFTDTQYF. This rearrangement joins TRBV7-3 to TRBJ2-3; 8 bases agree with TRBD2. CDR1 is SGHTA, CDR2 FQGTGA, per germline. With 0 bases clipped from V and 3 bases from J, the junction kept 5 bases outside the gene matches. The length of the CDR3 is 16 residues.

This clonotype was recorded at least ten times. This chain uses TRBV6-5 with TRBJ2-5, with 8 bases aligning to TRBD2. Losses at the gene ends were 6 bases for V and 4 bases for J; bases not matched to a gene: 10. The germline V gene encodes CDR1 MNHEY and CDR2 SVGAGI. The CDR3 length is 15 residues. CDR3: CASSRSGGGGETQYF. The CDR3 bases are TGTGCCAGCAGCCGCTCCGGGGGGGGGGGAGAGACCCAGTACTTC.

This clonotype is medium-sized by share. This sequence joins TRBV6-1 and TRBJ2-7; the D is unclear. This CDR3 spans 14 amino acids. CDR1 MNHNS and CDR2 SASEGT come from the germline V gene. The V gene lost 10 bases and the J gene lost 0 bases, with 16 bases spanning the gap. CDR3 amino acids: CATRRFESSYEQYF. The CDR3 nucleotides read TGTGCCACAAGGAGATTTGAGAGCTCCTACGAGCAGTACTTC.

This sequence joins TRBV12-3 or TRBV12-4 and TRBJ1-1, with D possibly being TRBD1 (6 bases). CDR3 length: 13 residues. The V gene lost 6 bases and the J gene lost 0 bases, with 8 bases spanning the gap. CDR3 region: CASRGAVNTEAFF. The CDR3 nucleotides are TGTGCCAGCAGGGGGGCAGTGAACACTGAAGCTTTCTTT.

CDR3 residues: CSVEASTRSGAKNIQYF. The CDR3 DNA sequence: TGCAGCGTTGAGGCTAGCACCCGATCCGGGGCCAAAAACATTCAGTACTTC. The rearrangement uses TRBV29-1 and TRBJ2-4, with a weak D call TRBD2 (5 bases). Germline CDR1 is SQVTM and CDR2 is ANQGSEA. V was trimmed by 3 bases and J by 1 base, leaving 19 bases between them. CDR3 length: 17 residues. The full variable domain, completed using reference TRBV29-1 and TRBJ2-4, is SAVISQKPSRDICQRGTSLTIQCQVDSQVTMMFWYRQQPGQSLTLIATANQGSEATYESGFVIDKFPISRPNLTFSTLTVSNMSPEDSSIYLCSVEASTRSGAKNIQYFGAGTRLSVL.

By share, this clonotype ranks as medium-sized. The J gene is TRBJ2-2, the V gene TRBV6-5; 10 bases fit TRBD2. The J segment lost 0 bases and the V segment lost 7 bases, leaving 5 bases of the junction unmatched. This CDR3 has 16 amino acids. Per germline, CDR1 MNHEY and CDR2 SVGAGI. CDR3 region: CASITLAGANTGELFF. The CDR3 DNA follows: TGTGCCAGCATCACCCTAGCGGGGGCGAACACCGGGGAGCTGTTTTTT.

The DNA of the CDR3 is TGTGCCAGCCAAGGGACTAGCGGGGGCGATGAGCAGTTCTTC. Its translation: CASQGTSGGDEQFF. The chain carries TRBV7-6 and TRBJ2-1; 14 nucleotides line up with TRBD2. After removal of 8 bases from V and 8 bases from J, the junction contained 5 bases not matched to a gene. Germline V CDR1 and CDR2: SGHVS, FNYEAQ. The CDR3 sequence is 14 residues long.

This chain uses TRBV3-1 with TRBJ2-3; D gene uncertain. This CDR3 comprises 14 residues. In germline, CDR1 is LGHDT, CDR2 YNNKEL (reference sequence). V gave up 2 bases and J gave up 0 bases, with 6 bases separating them. CDR3 DNA: TGTGCCAGCAGCCAAACGTCTAGCACAGATACGCAGTATTTT. Translation gives CASSQTSSTDTQYF.

By share, this clonotype ranks as medium-sized. This chain uses TRBV4-3 with TRBJ2-7; no clear D. The CDR3 extends over 15 amino acids. The germline V gene encodes CDR1 LGHNA and CDR2 YSLEER. V lost 1 base, J lost 3 bases, and 13 bases lay in between. The CDR3 DNA follows: TGCGCCAGCAGCCAAGGACGATGGGGTAGCTACGAGCAGTACTTC. It specifies CASSQGRWGSYEQYF.

J is TRBJ1-2 and V is TRBV7-9, with unresolved D. The V end was cut by 5 bases, the J end by 8 bases, with 21 bases between. CDR1 is SEHNR, CDR2 FQNEAQ, per germline (reference sequence). The CDR3 spans 15 residues. CDR3 residues: CASSSSRRAGEGYTF. The DNA of the CDR3 is TGTGCCAGCAGCAGCTCCCGCCGGGCTGGTGAGGGCTACACCTTC.

This clonotype is deemed medium-sized. This chain uses TRBV12-3 or TRBV12-4 with TRBJ2-1, with TRBD2 matching 9 bases. The CDR3 loop spans 15 amino acids. V dropped 4 bases and J dropped 7; count of bases not matched to a gene: 8. CDR3 in amino acids: CASSSSPAGGNEQFF. The CDR3 region has the DNA TGTGCCAGCAGTTCCAGCCCAGCGGGGGGAAATGAGCAGTTCTTC.

V gene TRBV20-1 combines with J gene TRBJ2-7; D uncertain. Germline V gene data show CDR1 as DFQATT and CDR2 as SNEGSKA (reference sequence). The CDR3 spans 12 residues. V was pared by 5 bases and J by 3 bases, with 11 bases between. The DNA of the CDR3 is TGCAGTGCTTCCCGGGTCCTCTACGAGCAGTACTTC. This codes for CSASRVLYEQYF.

By share, this clonotype ranks as medium-sized. This sequence joins TRBV2 and TRBJ2-7; the match to TRBD2 covers 7 bases. Germline V gene data show CDR1 as SNHLY and CDR2 as FYNNEI. This CDR3 has 14 amino acids. V shed 2 bases and J 3 bases; nucleotides not matched to a gene: 4. The CDR3 DNA is TGTGCCAGCAGTGAAAGACTAGCTGGCTACGAGCAGTACTTC. Encoded protein: CASSERLAGYEQYF.

The chain has TRBV4-1 and TRBJ1-6; D not certain. Looked up from germline, CDR1 is MGHRA and CDR2 is YSYEKL. Trimming left V 2 bases short and J 7 bases short, with 15 bases between. This CDR3 contains 16 residues. CDR3 sequence: CASSQSGSSRNSPLHF. For the CDR3, the DNA is TGCGCCAGCAGCCAATCGGGTAGCTCGAGAAATTCACCCCTCCACTTT.

The V gene is TRBV7-6, the J gene TRBJ2-5; 8 bases map to TRBD1. The CDR3 has 14 amino acids. Germline loops: CDR1 SGHVS, CDR2 FNYEAQ. Trimming took 3 bases from V and 3 from J; bases not matched to a gene: 3. CDR3 nucleotide sequence: TGTGCCAGCAGCTTTGACAGGGGCGAAGAGACCCAGTACTTC. Amino acid sequence: CASSFDRGEETQYF. Full variable domain (missing parts from reference TRBV7-6 and TRBJ2-5): GAGVSQSPRYKVTKRGQDVALRCDPISGHVSLYWYRQALGQGPEFLTYFNYEAQQDKSGLPNDRFSAERPEGSISTLTIQRTEQRDSAMYRCASSFDRGEETQYFGPGTRLLVL.

This chain connects TRBV10-2 to TRBJ2-1, with 8 bases aligning to TRBD2. The CDR3 loop spans 16 amino acids. V gave up 1 base and J gave up 4 bases; unmatched junction bases: 6. From germline, CDR1 is WSHSY and CDR2 SAAADI. CDR3 in DNA: TGCGCCAGCAGTGAGTGGCGGGGGGCCTCATACAATGAGCAGTTCTTC. As protein: CASSEWRGASYNEQFF.

V and J are TRBV7-6 and TRBJ2-1; D remains unclear. With 3 bases removed from V and 8 bases from J, the gap between germline ends came to 8 bases. Germline V lookup: CDR1 SGHVS, CDR2 FNYEAQ. The length of the CDR3 is 12 residues. The CDR3 protein is CASSFLNHEQFF. The CDR3 bases are TGTGCCAGCAGCTTTTTGAATCATGAGCAGTTCTTC.

DNA for the CDR3: TGCGCCAGCAGCTTGGATGGCAGGGCGAATTCACCCCTCCACTTT. This gives the protein CASSLDGRANSPLHF. V is TRBV5-1 and J is TRBJ1-6, with TRBD1 as a possible D gene (5 bases). V lost 0 bases and J lost 7, with 11 bases in between. This CDR3 is built from 15 residues. Germline CDR1 is SGHRS and CDR2 is YFSETQ. Combining the CDR3 with reference TRBV5-1 and TRBJ1-6 gives the whole variable domain KAGVTQTPRYLIKTRGQQVTLSCSPISGHRSVSWYQQTPGQGLQFLFEYFSETQRNKGNFPGRFSGRQFSNSRSEMNVSTLELGDSALYLCASSLDGRANSPLHFGNGTRLTVT.

This chain joins TRBV6-6 and TRBJ1-1, with a weak D call TRBD1 (5 bases). The germline gives CDR1 MNHNY, CDR2 SVGAGI (reference sequence). Trimming cost V 8 bases and J 8 bases, with 15 bases left between them. The CDR3 has 12 amino acids. For the CDR3, the DNA is TGTGCCAGCGGAGGGGCAGGTCCGGAAGCTTTCTTT. Protein sequence: CASGGAGPEAFF.

This clonotype ranks as medium-sized. The chain joins TRBV5-1 to TRBJ2-5; 10 bases are shared with TRBD2. Germline V gene sequence: CDR1 SGHRS, CDR2 YFSETQ. The CDR3 extends over 16 amino acids. Trimming cost V 0 bases and J 1 base; bases outside gene matches: 3. CDR3 DNA: TGCGCCAGCAGCTTGGAACTAGCGGGGTCCCAAGAGACCCAGTACTTC. Residues: CASSLELAGSQETQYF.

This clonotype is deemed large. The genes are TRBV7-9 and TRBJ1-1; 9 bases are a match to TRBD1. J was trimmed by 3 bases and V by 6 bases; bases with no gene match: 2. The V gene's germline CDR1 is SEHNR and CDR2 FQNEAQ (reference sequence). This CDR3 comprises 13 residues. CDR3 in DNA: TGTGCCAGCAGACAGGGGGCCGACACTGAAGCTTTCTTT. Translated: CASRQGADTEAFF.

This clonotype was counted ten times or more. The chain employs TRBV14 and TRBJ2-7; D is possibly TRBD1 (6 bases). Trimming took 6 bases from V and 6 from J, leaving 15 bases between them. CDR3 length: 13 amino acids. The V gene's germline CDR1 is SGHDN and CDR2 FVKESK. This CDR3 reads CASSTDVQGEQYV. The CDR3 region has the DNA TGTGCCAGCAGTACGGACGTACAGGGCGAGCAGTACGTC.

This clonotype is medium-sized by share. This chain uses TRBV11-2 with TRBJ2-2, with D perhaps matching TRBD1 (5 bases). Deletions cut 7 bases from V and 4 bases from J, with 19 bases between. This CDR3 contains 16 residues. Germline lookup yields CDR1 SGHAT and CDR2 FQNNGV. CDR3 region: CASNQGGQELTGELFF. CDR3 DNA sequence: TGTGCCAGCAACCAGGGTGGGCAGGAGCTCACCGGGGAGCTGTTTTTT.